The 27 T cell receptor beta chains presented below share a single source sample, sequenced in a study of T cell repertoires in cytomegalovirus infection. One entry per CDR3 protein, called by TCRdb with MiXCR from the reads. Counted here are some 940,000 distinct CDR3 sequences, around 32% occurring once; the ten biggest clones make up roughly 12%. Antigens of these TCRs are unknown. Here the sequenced sample was cultured CD8+ T cells from PBMCs, taken from culture after CMV antigen stimulation. These TCRs come from a human donor in good health (CMV status not recorded). Some clones in this sample may be carry-over from other donors' samples.

V usage is TRBV6-1 and J usage is TRBJ2-1; D gene ambiguous. CDR1 is MNHNS and CDR2 is SASEGT in the germline V gene. The CDR3 runs to 11 residues. The V end was cut by 2 bases, the J end by 7 bases, with 3 bases between. The CDR3 reads CASSEINEQFF. For the CDR3, the DNA is TGTGCCAGCAGTGAAATTAATGAGCAGTTCTTC.

The sample holds a few counts of this clonotype. The V call is TRBV5-5, the J call TRBJ2-2; tentative D call: TRBD1 (5 bases). The CDR3 is made up of 17 amino acids. CDR1 and CDR2 from the germline V gene are SGHKS and YYEKEE (reference sequence). Trimming pared 1 base from V and 0 bases from J, leaving 13 bases between. The CDR3 reads CASSLTDRQPNTGELFF. The CDR3 DNA sequence: TGTGCCAGCAGCTTGACCGACAGACAACCGAACACCGGGGAGCTGTTTTTT.

The J gene is TRBJ2-7, the V gene TRBV29-1; TRBD2 is a possible D gene (5 bases). This CDR3 contains 10 residues. Looked up from germline, CDR1 is SQVTM and CDR2 is ANQGSEA. V was clipped by 6 bases and J by 9 bases, with 12 bases between them. This chain's CDR3 is CSVGSEGQYF. Here the CDR3 DNA reads TGCAGCGTCGGTTCCGAGGGGCAGTACTTC.

This clonotype was recorded a few times. The rearrangement joins TRBV11-3 to TRBJ2-2, with D possibly TRBD1 on 5 matching bases. V lost 1 base, J lost 0 bases, and 15 bases lay in between. Germline V CDR1 and CDR2: SGHNT, YENEEA. The CDR3 covers 18 residues. The CDR3 DNA follows: TGTGCCAGCAGCTTAGGTTTATACGAAGGGGCGAACACCGGGGAGCTGTTTTTT. Residues: CASSLGLYEGANTGELFF.

There are a few counts of this clonotype. The chain employs TRBV5-1 and TRBJ2-7; D gene ambiguous. V lost 2 bases to trimming and J lost 4 bases, with 10 bases between them. This CDR3 has 13 amino acids. Germline V lookup: CDR1 SGHRS, CDR2 YFSETQ. The CDR3 region is CASSFPTKYEQYF. CDR3 nucleotides: TGCGCCAGCAGCTTTCCGACCAAATACGAGCAGTACTTC. Together with reference TRBV5-1 and TRBJ2-7, the CDR3 gives the full variable domain: KAGVTQTPRYLIKTRGQQVTLSCSPISGHRSVSWYQQTPGQGLQFLFEYFSETQRNKGNFPGRFSGRQFSNSRSEMNVSTLELGDSALYLCASSFPTKYEQYFGPGTRLTVT.

This chain links TRBV15 with TRBJ2-5; a possible D gene is TRBD1 (5 bases). Germline V gene sequence: CDR1 LNHNV, CDR2 YYDKDF (reference sequence). Between the trimmed V and J ends, which lost 3 bases and 1 base, there was a span of 12 bases. CDR3 length: 15 amino acids. CDR3 amino acids: CATSRSRGIQETQYF. The DNA for the CDR3 is TGTGCCACCAGCAGGTCAAGGGGAATCCAAGAGACCCAGTACTTC.

The V call is TRBV28, the J call TRBJ2-1; 8 bases are shared with TRBD1. The CDR3 extends over 16 amino acids. V shed 2 bases, J shed 4 bases, and the junction held 7 bases outside the gene matches. Germline V gives CDR1 MDHEN, CDR2 SYDVKM. The CDR3 spells CASSLEGRGRYNEQFF. In nucleotides, the CDR3 is TGTGCCAGCAGTTTAGAGGGCAGGGGGCGGTACAATGAGCAGTTCTTC.

Of note for this clonotype: This clone may be a read error of a much larger clone one base away. The rearrangement uses TRBV7-6 and TRBJ2-5, with a tentative D call TRBD1 (6 bases). The CDR3 loop spans 15 amino acids. CDR1 is SGHVS, CDR2 FNYEAQ, per germline. CDR3 residues: CASSLDSLYQETRYF. CDR3 coding DNA: TGTGCCAGCAGCTTGGACAGCCTGTACCAAGAGACCCGGTACTTC.

This chain links TRBV7-9 with TRBJ2-2, with 12 bases that match TRBD2. Trimming cost V 2 bases and J 0 bases; bases outside gene matches: 13. This CDR3 comprises 21 residues. The germline V gene has CDR1 SEHNR and CDR2 FQNEAQ (reference sequence). The CDR3 protein is CASSLWPPRLAGAANTGELFF. The CDR3 DNA reads TGTGCCAGCAGCTTATGGCCCCCTAGACTAGCGGGGGCCGCGAACACCGGGGAGCTGTTTTTT.

The rearrangement joins TRBV27 to TRBJ1-1; 7 bases map to TRBD1. Germline V gene sequence: CDR1 MNHEY, CDR2 SMNVEV (reference sequence). V was pared by 3 bases and J by 3 bases, with 4 bases of the junction left unmatched. The length of the CDR3 is 14 residues. CDR3 sequence reads: CASSFTGDYTEAFF. The CDR3 region has the DNA TGTGCCAGCAGTTTTACAGGGGATTACACTGAAGCTTTCTTT.

The rearrangement joins TRBV4-1 to TRBJ1-2; unclear D gene. Trimming cost V 0 bases and J 2 bases, with 13 bases left between them. Germline V gives CDR1 MGHRA, CDR2 YSYEKL. This CDR3 is 16 amino acids long. The CDR3, as DNA: TGCGCCAGCAGCCAAGATCTTACAGCGTCAAACTATGGCTACACCTTC. This sequence encodes CASSQDLTASNYGYTF.

This clonotype was seen at least ten times. The chain is built from TRBV7-6 and TRBJ2-1; 9 nucleotides match TRBD2. The CDR3 sequence is 14 residues long. V lost 1 base, J lost 8 bases, and 3 bases stayed unmatched. Per germline, CDR1 SGHVS and CDR2 FNYEAQ. The CDR3 sequence is CASSLEASGDEQFF. The CDR3 DNA reads as TGTGCCAGCAGCTTAGAGGCTAGCGGGGATGAGCAGTTCTTC.

This clonotype was detected a few times. The chain uses TRBV4-1 and TRBJ1-5; D not certain. CDR1 is MGHRA, CDR2 YSYEKL, per germline. The CDR3 is 16 amino acids. Trimming cost V 4 bases and J 3 bases, with 16 bases left between them. CDR3 sequence: CASSPRARDFNQPQHF. For the CDR3, the DNA is TGCGCCAGCAGCCCGCGAGCGAGGGATTTCAATCAGCCCCAGCATTTT.

This clonotype was seen a few times. The chain carries TRBV7-9 and TRBJ2-7; 10 bases match TRBD1. With V trimmed by 7 bases and J by 3 bases, 6 bases remained unmatched. The CDR3 is made up of 14 amino acids. Germline values: CDR1 SEHNR, CDR2 FQNEAQ (reference sequence). CDR3 in DNA: TGTGCCAGCAACCGGGACAGGGGTTACTACGAGCAGTACGTC. It yields the protein CASNRDRGYYEQYV.

Many counts were recorded for this clonotype. The CDR3 nucleotides are TGTGCCAGCAGTCATAGCGGGGGGCCAGATACGCAGTATTTT. It is translated as CASSHSGGPDTQYF. This chain uses TRBV12-3 or TRBV12-4 with TRBJ2-3, with TRBD2 identical over 10 bases. This CDR3 region has 14 residues. The V gene end was trimmed by 5 bases and the J gene end by 4 bases; junction bases not matched to a gene: 3.

V is TRBV4-3 and J is TRBJ2-6; no clear D. Trimming removed 1 base at V and 2 bases at J, with 3 bases between. This CDR3 comprises 14 residues. The V gene's germline CDR1 is LGHNA and CDR2 YSLEER. CDR3 nucleotides: TGCGCCAGCAGCCAAGTTGCTGGGGCCAACGTCCTGACTTTC. It encodes CASSQVAGANVLTF.

V and J are TRBV2 and TRBJ2-4; 7 bases match TRBD2. CDR3 size: 15 residues. Looked up from germline, CDR1 is SNHLY and CDR2 is FYNNEI. Trimming at V came to 7 bases and at J to 3 bases, leaving 9 bases not matched to a gene. In DNA form, the CDR3 reads TGTGCCAGCAAAGGTGGGGGGGTCGGCAAAAACATTCAGTACTTC. Residues: CASKGGGVGKNIQYF.

This clonotype was found a few times. J is TRBJ2-3 and V is TRBV6-2 or TRBV6-3; TRBD2 might be the D (5 bases). Looked up from germline, CDR1 is MNHEY and CDR2 is SVGEGT. The CDR3 runs 18 residues. V shed 6 bases and J shed 3 bases, with 25 bases lying between them. This CDR3 is CASSYGEGADLPTDTQYF. CDR3 coding DNA: TGTGCCAGCAGCTACGGGGAAGGTGCAGACCTACCAACAGATACGCAGTATTTT.

The chain links TRBV5-1 to TRBJ2-5; D gene unclear. V was shortened by 0 bases and J by 13 bases, with 10 bases between the two germline ends. Germline lookup yields CDR1 SGHRS and CDR2 YFSETQ. The length of the CDR3 is 11 residues. In nucleotides, the CDR3 is TGCGCCAGCAGCTTGGGTTCACATTCGTACTTC. Its protein is CASSLGSHSYF.

The chain has TRBV4-2 and TRBJ2-1, with D perhaps given as TRBD1 or TRBD2 (5 bases each). The length of the CDR3 is 15 residues. V dropped 1 base and J dropped 4 bases, with 11 bases sitting between them. Per germline, CDR1 LGHNA and CDR2 YNFKEQ. The CDR3 sequence: CASSQAGAGYNEQFF. The DNA of the CDR3 is TGTGCCAGCAGCCAAGCCGGGGCTGGGTACAATGAGCAGTTCTTC.

The gene calls are TRBV10-3 and TRBJ2-3; D is perhaps TRBD1 or TRBD2 (5 bases each). This CDR3 has 15 amino acids. The germline V gene has CDR1 ENHRY and CDR2 SYGVKD. Trimming removed 0 bases from V and 4 bases from J, with 11 bases in between. The CDR3 protein is CAISESTGRADTQYF. The CDR3 DNA reads as TGTGCCATCAGTGAGTCAACGGGGCGGGCAGATACGCAGTATTTT.

The chain employs TRBV7-6 and TRBJ2-7; TRBD2 aligns across 8 bases. Per the germline V gene, CDR1 is SGHVS and CDR2 is FNYEAQ. With 8 bases clipped from V and 2 bases from J, the junction kept 8 bases outside the gene matches. This CDR3 has 14 residues. The chain's CDR3 is CASGAGGLPYEQYF. CDR3 DNA: TGTGCCAGCGGTGCGGGGGGTCTCCCCTACGAGCAGTACTTC.

This clonotype came up a few times. The rearrangement links TRBV7-3 to TRBJ2-3; 13 positions agree with TRBD2. The V and J ends lost 3 bases and 2 bases, in that order; junction bases with no gene match: 8. Germline assignment: CDR1 SGHTA and CDR2 FQGTGA. The CDR3 totals 18 residues. The CDR3: CASSLTSGGTPFTDTQYF. The CDR3 DNA sequence: TGTGCCAGCAGCTTGACTAGCGGGGGGACGCCCTTCACAGATACGCAGTATTTT.

This clonotype was picked up many times. The gene calls are TRBV5-4 and TRBJ2-6; 9 bases match TRBD1. There are 15 residues in the CDR3. V lost 3 bases, J lost 6 bases, and 4 bases stayed unmatched. Per germline, CDR1 SGHNT and CDR2 YYREEE (reference sequence). In nucleotides, the CDR3 is TGTGCCAGCAGCTCACAGGGGGCTGCGGCCAACGTCCTGACTTTC. It encodes CASSSQGAAANVLTF.

The genes are TRBV28 and TRBJ1-2; D might be TRBD1 (6 bases). V lost 7 bases and J lost 4, with 16 bases in between. CDR1 is MDHEN and CDR2 is SYDVKM in the germline V gene. CDR3 length: 14 residues. CDR3 sequence (DNA): TGTGCCAGCACTCCGGACAGACGGTTCTATGGCTACACCTTC. Residues: CASTPDRRFYGYTF.

The chain has TRBV27 and TRBJ2-7; 8 bases line up with TRBD2. Per germline, CDR1 MNHEY and CDR2 SMNVEV (reference sequence). This CDR3 spans 15 amino acids. The ends lost 5 bases at V and 2 bases at J; junction bases unmatched: 8. CDR3 loop: CASSPIAGRTYEQYF. CDR3 sequence (DNA): TGTGCCAGCAGTCCGATAGCGGGGAGGACCTACGAGCAGTACTTC.

In this sample, this clonotype turned up many times. The chain recombines TRBV7-2 with TRBJ2-7; TRBD2 is a possible D gene (5 bases). The V gene's germline CDR1 is SGHTA and CDR2 FQGNSA. The CDR3 runs 14 residues. Trimming took 1 base from V and 2 from J, leaving 9 bases between them. CDR3 protein: CASSLGEGPYEQYV. Here the CDR3 DNA reads TGTGCCAGCAGCTTAGGCGAGGGCCCCTACGAGCAGTACGTC.